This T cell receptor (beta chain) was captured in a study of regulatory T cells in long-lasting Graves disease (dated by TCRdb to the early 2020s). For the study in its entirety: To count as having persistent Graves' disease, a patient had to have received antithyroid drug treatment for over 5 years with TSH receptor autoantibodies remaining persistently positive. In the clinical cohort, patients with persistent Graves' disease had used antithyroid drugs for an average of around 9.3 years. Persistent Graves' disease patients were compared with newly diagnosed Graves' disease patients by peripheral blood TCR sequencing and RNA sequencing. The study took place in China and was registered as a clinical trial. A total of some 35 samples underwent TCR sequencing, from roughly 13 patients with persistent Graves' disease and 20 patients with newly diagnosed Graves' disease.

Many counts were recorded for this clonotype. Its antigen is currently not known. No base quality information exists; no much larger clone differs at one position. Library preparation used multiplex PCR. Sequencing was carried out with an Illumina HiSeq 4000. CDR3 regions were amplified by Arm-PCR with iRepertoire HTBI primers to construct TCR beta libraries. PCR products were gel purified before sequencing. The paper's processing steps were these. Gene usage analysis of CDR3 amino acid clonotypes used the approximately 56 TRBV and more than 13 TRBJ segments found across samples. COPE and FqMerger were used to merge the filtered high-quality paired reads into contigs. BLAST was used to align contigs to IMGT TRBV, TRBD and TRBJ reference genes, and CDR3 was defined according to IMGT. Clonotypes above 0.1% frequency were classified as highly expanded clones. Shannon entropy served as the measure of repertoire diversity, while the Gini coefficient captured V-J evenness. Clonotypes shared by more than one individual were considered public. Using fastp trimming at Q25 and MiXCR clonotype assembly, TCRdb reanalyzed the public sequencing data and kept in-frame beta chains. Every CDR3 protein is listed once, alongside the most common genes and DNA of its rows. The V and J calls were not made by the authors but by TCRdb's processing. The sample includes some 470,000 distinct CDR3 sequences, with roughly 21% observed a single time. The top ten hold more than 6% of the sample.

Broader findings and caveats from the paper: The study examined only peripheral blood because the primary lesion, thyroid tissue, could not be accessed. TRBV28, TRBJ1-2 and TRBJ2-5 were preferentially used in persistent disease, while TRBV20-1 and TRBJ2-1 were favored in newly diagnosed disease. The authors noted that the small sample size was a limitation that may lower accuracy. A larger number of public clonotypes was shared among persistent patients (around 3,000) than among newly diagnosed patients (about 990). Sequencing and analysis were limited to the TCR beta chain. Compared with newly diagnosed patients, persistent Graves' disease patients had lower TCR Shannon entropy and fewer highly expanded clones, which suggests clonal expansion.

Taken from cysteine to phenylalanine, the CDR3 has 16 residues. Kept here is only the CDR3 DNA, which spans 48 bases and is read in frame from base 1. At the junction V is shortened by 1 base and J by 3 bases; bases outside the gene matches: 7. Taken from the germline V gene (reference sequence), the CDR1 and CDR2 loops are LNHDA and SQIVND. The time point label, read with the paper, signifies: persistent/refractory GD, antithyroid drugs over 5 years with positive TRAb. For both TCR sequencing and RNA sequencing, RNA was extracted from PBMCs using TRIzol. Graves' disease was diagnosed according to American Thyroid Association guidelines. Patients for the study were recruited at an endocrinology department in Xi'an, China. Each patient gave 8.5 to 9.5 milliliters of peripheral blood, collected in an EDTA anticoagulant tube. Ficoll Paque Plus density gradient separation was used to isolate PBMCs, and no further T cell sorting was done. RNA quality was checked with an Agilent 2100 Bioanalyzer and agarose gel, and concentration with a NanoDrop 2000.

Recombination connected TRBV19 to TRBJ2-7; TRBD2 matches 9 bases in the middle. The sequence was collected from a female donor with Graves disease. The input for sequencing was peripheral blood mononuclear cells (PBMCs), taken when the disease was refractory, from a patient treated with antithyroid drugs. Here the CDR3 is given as CASSIGRSGGLYEQYF. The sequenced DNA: TGTGCCAGTAGTATAGGGCGAAGCGGGGGGCTCTACGAGCAGTACTTC.